This TCR beta chain was sequenced in a study of CD8+ T cells in alopecia areata. V was clipped by 5 bases and J by 4 bases, with 17 bases between them. This CDR3 is 14 amino acids long. From germline, CDR1 is GTSNPN and CDR2 SVGIG (reference sequence). TCR sequencing used cDNA made by reverse transcription of extracted RNA. Sequencing was performed with immunoSEQ multiplex PCR; in TCRdb, only in-frame clones are kept and a portion is missing. Here the sample spans 180,000 or so clones, about 47% being singletons. Stated treatment: oral pan-JAK inhibitor, 5-10 mg twice daily. As for this clone: Its antigen is currently unknown.

General study points: Given one nonresponder, whether baseline CD8+ expansion relates to response remains uncertain. More clonal than normal scalp was lesional scalp, particularly alopecia totalis/universalis. Tofacitinib produced a significant decrease in scalp clonality and in expanded CD8+ clones among the top 100.

This chain links TRBV30 with TRBJ2-5, with D possibly TRBD1 on 7 matching bases. The sample consisted of CD8+ T cells sorted from blood, taken around week 54, from a patient treated with tofacitinib. The sequence came from a human donor with alopecia areata. CDR3: CAWGGTASIETQYF. Written as DNA, the CDR3 is TGTGCCTGGGGGGGGACAGCTTCTATAGAGACCCAGTACTTC.